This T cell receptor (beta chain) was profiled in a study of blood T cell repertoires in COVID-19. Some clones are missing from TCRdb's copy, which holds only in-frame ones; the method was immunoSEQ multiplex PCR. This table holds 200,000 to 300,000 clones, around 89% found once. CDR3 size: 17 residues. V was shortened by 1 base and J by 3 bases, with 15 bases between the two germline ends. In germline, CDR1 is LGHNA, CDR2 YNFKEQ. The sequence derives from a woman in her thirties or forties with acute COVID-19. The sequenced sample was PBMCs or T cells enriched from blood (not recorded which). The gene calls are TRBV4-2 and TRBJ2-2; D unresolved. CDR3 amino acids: CASSQVTVGEDTGELFF. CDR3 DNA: TGTGCCAGCAGCCAAGTAACAGTAGGTGAAGACACCGGGGAGCTGTTTTTT.